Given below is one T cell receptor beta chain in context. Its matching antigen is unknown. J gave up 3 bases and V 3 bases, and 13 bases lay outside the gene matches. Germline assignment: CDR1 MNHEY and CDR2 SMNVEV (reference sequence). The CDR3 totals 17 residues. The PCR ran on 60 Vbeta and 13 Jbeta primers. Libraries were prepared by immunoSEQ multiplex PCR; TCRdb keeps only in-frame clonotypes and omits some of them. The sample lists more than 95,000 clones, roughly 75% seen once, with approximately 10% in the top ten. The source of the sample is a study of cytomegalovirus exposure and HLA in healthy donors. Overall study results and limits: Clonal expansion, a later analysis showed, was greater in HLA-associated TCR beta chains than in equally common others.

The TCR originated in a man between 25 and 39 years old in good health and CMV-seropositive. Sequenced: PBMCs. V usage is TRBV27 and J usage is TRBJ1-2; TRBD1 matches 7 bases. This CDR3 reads CASSLIPRQGWYYGYTF. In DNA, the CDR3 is TGTGCCAGCAGTTTGATCCCCAGACAGGGATGGTACTATGGCTACACCTTC.